This record looks at one T cell receptor (beta chain) sequence and its context. Its specificity is not known. The record originates from a study of T cells and copy number aberrations in small-cell lung cancer. Whole-study findings and limits: All specimens were formalin-fixed paraffin-embedded tissue, prone to sequencing artifacts.

All donors had upfront surgery without preoperative chemotherapy, radiotherapy or any immunotherapy. Donors were all either smokers or heavy second-hand smokers. TCRdb keeps only in-frame clones here, not all; method: immunoSEQ multiplex PCR. The sample shows 3,000 or so clones, less than 95% of them seen only once. The CDR3 consists of 9 residues. The germline V gene has CDR1 LNHDA and CDR2 SQIVND (reference sequence). The V end was cut by 8 bases, the J end by 9 bases, with 5 bases between. The TCR sequence derives from a man aged 50 or older with small cell lung cancer. The specimen was normal tissue next to the tumor. The V and J genes are TRBV19 and TRBJ1-5, with D hard to call. The CDR3 spells CASGWPQHF. Written as DNA, the CDR3 is TGTGCCAGTGGTTGGCCCCAGCATTTT. Full variable domain (remainder filled in from reference TRBV19 and TRBJ1-5): DGGITQSPKYLFRKEGQNVTLSCEQNLNHDAMYWYRQDPGQGLRLIYYSQIVNDFQKGDIAEGYSVSREKKESFPLTVTSAQKNPTAFYLCASGWPQHFGDGTRLSIL.